This T cell receptor beta chain was recorded in a study of cytomegalovirus exposure and HLA in healthy donors. With 2 bases clipped from V and 5 bases from J, the junction kept 6 bases outside the gene matches. In germline, CDR1 is SGHVS, CDR2 FNYEAQ. The CDR3 is 16 residues long. PCR primers comprised 60 Vbeta and 13 Jbeta primers. Method: immunoSEQ multiplex PCR; TCRdb's copy keeps in-frame clones and lacks some. The data contain 110,000 or so clones, around 66% of them singletons. This rearrangement joins TRBV7-6 to TRBJ2-3; 11 bases map to TRBD2. The TCR sequence derives from a man between 18 and 29 years old in good health and CMV-seropositive. Sequencing was performed on PBMCs. The CDR3 region has the DNA TGTGCCAGCAGCTTAACCGTAGCGGGGGGGAGAGATACGCAGTATTTT. Its protein is CASSLTVAGGRDTQYF. Based on the CDR3 plus reference TRBV7-6 and TRBJ2-3, the full variable domain is GAGVSQSPRYKVTKRGQDVALRCDPISGHVSLYWYRQALGQGPEFLTYFNYEAQQDKSGLPNDRFSAERPEGSISTLTIQRTEQRDSAMYRCASSLTVAGGRDTQYFGPGTRLTVL.